This TCR beta chain was identified during a study of CD8 T cells in ankylosing spondylitis. Study outcomes and limitations: Some of the motif variants had earlier been found in reactive arthritis patients' fluid and blood. For ankylosing spondylitis blood, a TCR beta motif of about eight highly homologous variants appeared characteristic. Disease-linked clones had a CD8+ phenotype and relatively low frequency in peripheral blood. Significantly higher representation of disease-linked clones was reported for matched ankylosing spondylitis synovial fluid.

This clonotype came up many times. Its antigen remains unidentified. Germline V lookup: CDR1 SGHRS, CDR2 YFSETQ. The CDR3 contains 12 residues. With 4 bases removed from V and 10 bases from J, the gap between germline ends came to 12 bases. TCRdb analysed the 5' RACE reads with MiXCR anew, one entry per CDR3 protein. Of tens of thousands of distinct CDR3 sequences in the sample, about 5% are singletons; the top ten hold 2% to 2.5%. The receptor was isolated from a male donor with ankylosing spondylitis or in good health (not recorded which). The rearrangement links TRBV5-1 to TRBJ2-1; either TRBD1 or TRBD2 may fit D (5 bases each). Material: blood, either unsorted or a sorted T cell fraction (not recorded which). The CDR3 DNA reads TGCGCCAGCAGCATGGTTGGGACGGAGCAGTTCTTC. Protein product: CASSMVGTEQFF.